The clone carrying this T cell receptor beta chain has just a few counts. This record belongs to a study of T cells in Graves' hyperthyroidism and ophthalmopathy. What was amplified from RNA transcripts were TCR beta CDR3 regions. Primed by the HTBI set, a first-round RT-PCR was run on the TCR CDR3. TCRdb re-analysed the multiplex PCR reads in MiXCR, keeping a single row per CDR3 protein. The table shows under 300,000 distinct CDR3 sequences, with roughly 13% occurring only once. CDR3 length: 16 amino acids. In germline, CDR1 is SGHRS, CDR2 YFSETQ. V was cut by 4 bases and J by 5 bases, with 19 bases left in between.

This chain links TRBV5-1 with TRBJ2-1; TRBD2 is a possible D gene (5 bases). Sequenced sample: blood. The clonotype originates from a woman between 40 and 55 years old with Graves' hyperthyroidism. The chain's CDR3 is CASSPAPPLRDNEQFF. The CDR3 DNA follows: TGCGCCAGCAGCCCGGCCCCCCCCCTGAGGGACAATGAGCAGTTCTTC.